The 20 T cell receptor beta chains in this list originate from one sample, sequenced in a study of blood T cell repertoires in COVID-19. Measured with immunoSEQ multiplex PCR; TCRdb has only the in-frame clones, and not every one. The data hold about 420,000 clones, with 70% to 90% observed a single time. The specimen was peripheral blood. The receptor source for this set is a man younger than 35 with COVID-19, enrolled during active disease.

The rearrangement joins TRBV7-9 to TRBJ2-3; TRBD2 might be the D (5 bases). This CDR3 has 15 amino acids. Germline values: CDR1 SEHNR, CDR2 FQNEAQ (reference sequence). Between the trimmed V and J ends, which lost 4 bases and 5 bases, there was a span of 16 bases. The CDR3 protein is CASSSPGKGGDTQYF. For the CDR3, the DNA is TGTGCCAGCAGCTCCCCCGGGAAAGGAGGAGATACGCAGTATTTT.

The J gene is TRBJ2-7, the V gene TRBV28; D call uncertain. V was clipped by 6 bases and J by 3 bases, with 9 bases between them. This CDR3 has 12 residues. From germline, CDR1 is MDHEN and CDR2 SYDVKM. This CDR3 reads CASSPHGYEQYF. CDR3 DNA: TGTGCCAGCAGCCCCCACGGCTACGAGCAGTACTTC.

The chain couples TRBV20-1 to TRBJ2-5; D perhaps matches TRBD2 (6 bases). CDR1 is DFQATT and CDR2 is SNEGSKA in the germline V gene (reference sequence). CDR3 length: 11 amino acids. In DNA form, the CDR3 reads TGCAGCGCGGGACACCAAGAGACCCAGTACTTC. Translating it yields CSAGHQETQYF.

The chain carries TRBV9 and TRBJ2-3; D unresolved. CDR1 and CDR2 (germline): SGDLS, YYNGEE. This CDR3 comprises 16 residues. V was cut by 2 bases and J by 0 bases, with 13 bases left in between. This CDR3 is CASSVSSFRSTDTQYF. CDR3 coding DNA: TGTGCCAGCAGCGTCTCCTCGTTCAGGAGCACAGATACGCAGTATTTT.

The V gene is TRBV28, the J gene TRBJ2-1; the D is unclear. The CDR3 sequence is 13 residues long. Trimming took 3 bases from V and 5 from J, leaving 8 bases between them. CDR1 and CDR2 from the germline V gene are MDHEN and SYDVKM. This CDR3 is CASSFRVDNEQFF. The CDR3 DNA follows: TGTGCCAGCAGTTTCCGGGTGGACAATGAGCAGTTCTTC.

The J gene is TRBJ2-1, the V gene TRBV2; D gene unclear. The CDR3 totals 15 residues. From germline, CDR1 is SNHLY and CDR2 FYNNEI. V was clipped by 3 bases and J by 0 bases, with 9 bases between them. Here the CDR3 DNA reads TGTGCCAGCAGTGATGAGGTGAGCTCCTACAATGAGCAGTTCTTC. This translates into CASSDEVSSYNEQFF.

The V call is TRBV2, the J call TRBJ2-1, with D hard to call. The CDR3 sequence is 12 residues long. Germline-derived CDR1 and CDR2 are SNHLY and FYNNEI. The ends were cut back, 7 bases at V and 7 bases at J, with 11 bases in the middle. The CDR3 coding sequence is TGTGCCAGCACCCCGAACAGAAATGAGCAGTTCTTC. It yields the protein CASTPNRNEQFF. Combining the CDR3 with reference TRBV2 and TRBJ2-1 gives the whole variable domain EPEVTQTPSHQVTQMGQEVILRCVPISNHLYFYWYRQILGQKVEFLVSFYNNEISEKSEIFDDQFSVERPDGSNFTLKIRSTKLEDSAMYFCASTPNRNEQFFGPGTRLTVL.

The rearrangement links TRBV5-1 to TRBJ2-7; D is unresolved. This CDR3 has 15 amino acids. Trimming cost V 0 bases and J 1 base, with 11 bases left between them. Germline values: CDR1 SGHRS, CDR2 YFSETQ. CDR3 sequence: CASSLADTPSYEQYF. The CDR3 DNA reads as TGCGCCAGCAGCTTGGCCGACACCCCTTCCTACGAGCAGTACTTC.

The DNA for the CDR3 is TGTGCCACCAGTGATTTAGAGGACAGGGGGGTTGGGGCCAACGTCCTGACTTTC. Protein product: CATSDLEDRGVGANVLTF. The chain has TRBV24-1 and TRBJ2-6; 10 bases line up with TRBD1. Germline assignment: CDR1 KGHDR and CDR2 SFDVKD. The ends lost 1 base at V and 3 bases at J; junction bases unmatched: 5. This CDR3 is 18 amino acids long.

A word on this clone: Other nucleotide sequences in the sample specify the same CDR3. The J gene is TRBJ1-5, the V gene TRBV19, with a weak D call TRBD1 (6 bases). This CDR3 spans 15 amino acids. Trimming removed 3 bases from V and 7 bases from J, with 16 bases in between. Germline CDR1 reads LNHDA; CDR2 reads SQIVND (reference sequence). The CDR3 nucleotides are TGTGCCAGTAGTATCGGGTCCAGGGGTAACCAGCCCCAGCATTTT. Its protein product is CASSIGSRGNQPQHF.

This clone was seen a handful of times. The V and J genes are TRBV10-3 and TRBJ1-5; TRBD1 is a possible D gene (6 bases). The CDR3 has 13 amino acids. Germline CDR1 and CDR2: ENHRY and SYGVKD. Trimming left V 3 bases short and J 4 bases short, with 7 bases between. The CDR3 region is CAISEGQNQPQHF. CDR3 nucleotides: TGTGCCATCAGTGAAGGACAGAATCAGCCCCAGCATTTT.

This rearrangement joins TRBV27 to TRBJ1-6, with a weak D call TRBD1 (6 bases). V gave up 2 bases and J gave up 9 bases, with 11 bases separating them. Germline CDR1 and CDR2: MNHEY and SMNVEV (reference sequence). The CDR3 runs to 14 residues. The CDR3 region is CASSLEGRGSPLHF. CDR3 in DNA: TGTGCCAGCAGTTTAGAGGGCAGGGGTTCACCCCTCCACTTT.

The DNA for the CDR3 is TGCGCCAGAAAGAGAAACAGACAGGAAAAATTAAACACTGAAGCTTTCTTT. This gives the protein CARKRNRQEKLNTEAFF. The chain combines TRBV10-1 with TRBJ1-1; D is possibly TRBD1 (6 bases). V was trimmed by 9 bases and J by 2 bases, leaving 25 bases between them. The length of the CDR3 is 17 residues. Germline V gene lookup returns CDR1 WNHNN and CDR2 SYGVQD (reference sequence).

The genes are TRBV5-1 and TRBJ2-1, with a possible D match to TRBD2 (6 bases). The CDR3 extends over 16 amino acids. The germline V and J ends were trimmed by 6 bases and 0 bases, with 16 bases remaining between them. CDR1 is SGHRS and CDR2 is YFSETQ in the germline V gene. The CDR3 sequence is CASTVGGASSYNEQFF. In nucleotides, the CDR3 is TGCGCCAGCACCGTTGGCGGGGCCAGCTCCTACAATGAGCAGTTCTTC.

V gene TRBV5-1 combines with J gene TRBJ1-3; weak D call: TRBD1 (5 bases). The CDR3 loop spans 13 amino acids. Germline CDR1 SGHRS, CDR2 YFSETQ. V was shortened by 7 bases and J by 1 base, with 9 bases between the two germline ends. This chain's CDR3 is CASGEGSGNTIYF. The CDR3 DNA reads TGCGCCAGCGGGGAGGGGTCTGGAAACACCATATATTTT.

The gene calls are TRBV2 and TRBJ1-2; D is unclear. The CDR3 consists of 14 residues. CDR1 is SNHLY, CDR2 FYNNEI, per germline. Trimming removed 11 bases from V and 8 bases from J, with 24 bases in between. In DNA form, the CDR3 reads TGTGCCGGGAGAATCTCCGGGTCCCTGCGAGGCTACACCTTC. It encodes CAGRISGSLRGYTF. The entire variable domain, with the rest obtained from reference TRBV2 and TRBJ1-2, is as follows: EPEVTQTPSHQVTQMGQEVILRCVPISNHLYFYWYRQILGQKVEFLVSFYNNEISEKSEIFDDQFSVERPDGSNFTLKIRSTKLEDSAMYFCAGRISGSLRGYTFGSGTRLTVV.

The CDR3 coding sequence is TGTGCCAGCAGCTTCAAGCCGGAGCCGAACACCGGGGAGCTGTTTTTT. Its translation: CASSFKPEPNTGELFF. This rearrangement joins TRBV7-2 to TRBJ2-2; D gene uncertain. The germline CDR1 and CDR2 sequences are SGHTA and FQGNSA. The CDR3 sequence is 16 residues long. The V end lost 3 bases, the J end lost 0 bases, and 11 bases lay between the germline ends.

The chain is built from TRBV11-2 and TRBJ1-4, with TRBD1 as a possible D gene (6 bases). Trimming stripped 4 bases from V and 8 bases from J, with 20 bases between. CDR1 SGHAT and CDR2 FQNNGV come from the germline V gene. This CDR3 region has 16 residues. This CDR3 reads CASSSRRRGAGEKLFF. In nucleotides, the CDR3 is TGTGCCAGCAGCTCCAGAAGACGGGGGGCTGGAGAAAAACTGTTTTTT. Drawing the rest from reference TRBV11-2 and TRBJ1-4, the complete variable domain is EAGVAQSPRYKIIEKRQSVAFWCNPISGHATLYWYQQILGQGPKLLIQFQNNGVVDDSQLPKDRFSAERLKGVDSTLKIQPAKLEDSAVYLCASSSRRRGAGEKLFFGSGTQLSVL.

The chain combines TRBV24-1 with TRBJ2-3, with a tentative D call TRBD2 (6 bases). V gave up 4 bases and J gave up 0 bases, with 13 bases separating them. Germline CDR1 and CDR2: KGHDR and SFDVKD. This CDR3 is 16 amino acids long. The CDR3 DNA reads as TGTGCCACCAGTGACACGACTAGAACTAGCACAGATACGCAGTATTTT. Protein product: CATSDTTRTSTDTQYF.

The V call is TRBV5-1, the J call TRBJ1-5; possibly TRBD1 for D (5 bases). The length of the CDR3 is 13 residues. CDR1 is SGHRS and CDR2 is YFSETQ in the germline V gene. V was clipped by 0 bases and J by 4 bases, with 5 bases between them. CDR3 in amino acids: CASSLGQNQPQHF. The CDR3 nucleotides are TGCGCCAGCAGCTTGGGACAGAATCAGCCCCAGCATTTT.